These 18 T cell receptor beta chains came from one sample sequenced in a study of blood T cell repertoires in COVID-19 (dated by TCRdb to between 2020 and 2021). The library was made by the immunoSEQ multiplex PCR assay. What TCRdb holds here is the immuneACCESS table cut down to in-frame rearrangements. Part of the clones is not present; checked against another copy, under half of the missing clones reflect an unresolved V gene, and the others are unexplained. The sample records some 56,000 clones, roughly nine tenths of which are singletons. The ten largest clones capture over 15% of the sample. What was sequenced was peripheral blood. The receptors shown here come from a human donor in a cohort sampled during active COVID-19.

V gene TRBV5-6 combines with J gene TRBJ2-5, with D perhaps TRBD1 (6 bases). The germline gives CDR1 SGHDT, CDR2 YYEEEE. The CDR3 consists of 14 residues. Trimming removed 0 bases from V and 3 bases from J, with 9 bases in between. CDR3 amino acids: CASSLGTGKETQYF. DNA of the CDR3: TGTGCCAGCAGCTTGGGTACAGGGAAAGAGACCCAGTACTTC.

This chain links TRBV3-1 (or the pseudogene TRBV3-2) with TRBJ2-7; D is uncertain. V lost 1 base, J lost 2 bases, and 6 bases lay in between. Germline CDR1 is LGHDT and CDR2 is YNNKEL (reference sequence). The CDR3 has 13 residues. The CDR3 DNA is TGTGCCAGCAGCCAAGGGAGCCCCTACGAGCAGTACTTC. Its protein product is CASSQGSPYEQYF.

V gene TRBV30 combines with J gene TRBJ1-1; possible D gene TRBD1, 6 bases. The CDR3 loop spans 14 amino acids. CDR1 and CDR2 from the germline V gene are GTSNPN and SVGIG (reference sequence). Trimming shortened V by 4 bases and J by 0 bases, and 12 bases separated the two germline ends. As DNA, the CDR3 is TGTGCCTGGACAGGGGTGTTGATGAACACTGAAGCTTTCTTT. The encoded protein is CAWTGVLMNTEAFF.

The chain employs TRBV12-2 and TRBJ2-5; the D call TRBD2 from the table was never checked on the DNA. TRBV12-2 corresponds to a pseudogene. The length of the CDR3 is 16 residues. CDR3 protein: CASRLALLEERETQYF. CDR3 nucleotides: TGTGCAAGTCGCTTAGCGCTTCTGGAGGAGAGGGAGACCCAGTACTTC.

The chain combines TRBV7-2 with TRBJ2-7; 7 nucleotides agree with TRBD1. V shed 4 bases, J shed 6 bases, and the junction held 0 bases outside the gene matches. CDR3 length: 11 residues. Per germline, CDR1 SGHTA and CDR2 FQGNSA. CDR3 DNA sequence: TGTGCCAGCAGCTCAGGGGGCGAGCAGTACTTC. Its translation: CASSSGGEQYF.

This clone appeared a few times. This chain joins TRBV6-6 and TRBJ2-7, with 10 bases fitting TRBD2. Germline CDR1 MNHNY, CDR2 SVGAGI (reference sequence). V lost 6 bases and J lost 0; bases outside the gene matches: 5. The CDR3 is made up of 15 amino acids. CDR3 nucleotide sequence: TGTGCCAGCAGGCGACTAGCGGGCGACTCCTACGAGCAGTACTTC. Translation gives CASRRLAGDSYEQYF.

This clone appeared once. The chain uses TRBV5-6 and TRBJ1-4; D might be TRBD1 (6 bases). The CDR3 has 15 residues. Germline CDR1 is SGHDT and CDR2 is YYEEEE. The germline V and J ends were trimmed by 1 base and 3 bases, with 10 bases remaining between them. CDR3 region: CASSLLQGANEKLFF. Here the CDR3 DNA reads TGTGCCAGCAGCTTGTTACAGGGAGCTAATGAAAAACTGTTTTTT.

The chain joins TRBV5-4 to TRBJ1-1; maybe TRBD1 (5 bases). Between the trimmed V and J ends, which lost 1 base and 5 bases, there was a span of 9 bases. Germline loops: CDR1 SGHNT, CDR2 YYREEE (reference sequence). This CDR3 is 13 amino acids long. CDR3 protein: CASSLPRETEAFF. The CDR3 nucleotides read TGTGCCAGCAGCTTGCCCAGGGAAACTGAAGCTTTCTTT.

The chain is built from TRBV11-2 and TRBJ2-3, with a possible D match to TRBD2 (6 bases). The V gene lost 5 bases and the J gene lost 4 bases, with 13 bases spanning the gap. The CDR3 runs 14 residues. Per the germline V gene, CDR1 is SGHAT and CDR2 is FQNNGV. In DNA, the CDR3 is TGTGCCAGCAGCCCCCCCGGCGGGGCAGATACGCAGTATTTT. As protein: CASSPPGGADTQYF.

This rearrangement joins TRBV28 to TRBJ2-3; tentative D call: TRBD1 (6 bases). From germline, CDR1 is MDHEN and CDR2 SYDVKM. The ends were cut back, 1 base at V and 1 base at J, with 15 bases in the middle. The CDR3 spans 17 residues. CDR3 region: CASSLSGYRVGTDTQYF. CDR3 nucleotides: TGTGCCAGCAGTTTATCGGGCTACAGGGTGGGCACAGATACGCAGTATTTT.

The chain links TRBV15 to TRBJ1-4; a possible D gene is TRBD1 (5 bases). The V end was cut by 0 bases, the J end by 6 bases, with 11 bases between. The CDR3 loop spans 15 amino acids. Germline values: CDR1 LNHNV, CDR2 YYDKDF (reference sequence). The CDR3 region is CATSRDRGSYEKLFF. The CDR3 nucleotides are TGTGCCACCAGCAGAGATCGGGGGAGTTATGAAAAACTGTTTTTT.

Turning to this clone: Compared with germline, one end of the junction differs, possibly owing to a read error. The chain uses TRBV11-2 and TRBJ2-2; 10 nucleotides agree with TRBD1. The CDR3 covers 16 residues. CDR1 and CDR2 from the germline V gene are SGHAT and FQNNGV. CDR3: CASSIRQGANPGELFF. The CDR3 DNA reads TGTGCCAGCAGCATCCGACAGGGGGCGAACCCCGGGGAGCTGTTTTTT. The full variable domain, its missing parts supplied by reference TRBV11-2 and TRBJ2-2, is EAGVAQSPRYKIIEKRQSVAFWCNPISGHATLYWYQQILGQGPKLLIQFQNNGVVDDSQLPKDRFSAERLKGVDSTLKIQPAKLEDSAVYLCASSIRQGANPGELFFGEGSRLTVL.

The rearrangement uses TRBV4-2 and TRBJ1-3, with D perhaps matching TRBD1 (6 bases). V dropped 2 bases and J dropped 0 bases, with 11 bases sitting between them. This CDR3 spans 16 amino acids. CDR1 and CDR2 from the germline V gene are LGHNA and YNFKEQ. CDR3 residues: CASSQPDSSSGNTIYF. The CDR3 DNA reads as TGTGCCAGCAGCCAACCGGACAGCAGCTCTGGAAACACCATATATTTT.

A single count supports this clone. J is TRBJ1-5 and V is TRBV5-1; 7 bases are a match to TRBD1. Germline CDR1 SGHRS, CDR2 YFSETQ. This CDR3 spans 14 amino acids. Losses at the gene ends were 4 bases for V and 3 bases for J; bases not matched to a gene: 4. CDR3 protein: CASSPTGYNQPQHF. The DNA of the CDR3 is TGCGCCAGCAGCCCGACAGGGTACAATCAGCCCCAGCATTTT.

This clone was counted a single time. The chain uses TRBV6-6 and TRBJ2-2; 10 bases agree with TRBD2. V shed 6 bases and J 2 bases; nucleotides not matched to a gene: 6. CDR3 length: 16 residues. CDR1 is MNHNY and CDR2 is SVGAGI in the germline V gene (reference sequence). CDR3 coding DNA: TGTGCCAGCAGCCCACTAGCGGGGATCAACACCGGGGAGCTGTTTTTT. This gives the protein CASSPLAGINTGELFF.

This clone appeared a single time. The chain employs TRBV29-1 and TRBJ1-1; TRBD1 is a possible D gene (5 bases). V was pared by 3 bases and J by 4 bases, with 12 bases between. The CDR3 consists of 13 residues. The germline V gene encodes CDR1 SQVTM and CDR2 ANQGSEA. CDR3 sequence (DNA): TGCAGCGTTGAGTACCTAAGGGGCACTGAAGCTTTCTTT. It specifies CSVEYLRGTEAFF.

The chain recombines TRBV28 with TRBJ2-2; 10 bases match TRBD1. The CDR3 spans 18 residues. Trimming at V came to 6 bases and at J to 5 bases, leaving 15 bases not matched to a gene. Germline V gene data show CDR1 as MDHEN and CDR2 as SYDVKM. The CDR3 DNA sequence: TGTGCCAGCAGACTCCTTCTCAGGGACAGGGGTCGAACCGGGGAGCTGTTTTTT. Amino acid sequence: CASRLLLRDRGRTGELFF. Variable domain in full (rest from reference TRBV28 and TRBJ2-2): DVKVTQSSRYLVKRTGEKVFLECVQDMDHENMFWYRQDPGLGLRLIYFSYDVKMKEKGDIPEGYSVSREKKERFSLILESASTNQTSMYLCASRLLLRDRGRTGELFFGEGSRLTVL.

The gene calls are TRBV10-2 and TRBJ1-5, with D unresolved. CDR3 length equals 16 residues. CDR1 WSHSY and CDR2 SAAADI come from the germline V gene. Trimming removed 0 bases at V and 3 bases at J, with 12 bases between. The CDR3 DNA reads TGCGCCAGCAGTGAGTCCTCGACACCCTACAATCAGCCCCAGCATTTT. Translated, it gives CASSESSTPYNQPQHF.